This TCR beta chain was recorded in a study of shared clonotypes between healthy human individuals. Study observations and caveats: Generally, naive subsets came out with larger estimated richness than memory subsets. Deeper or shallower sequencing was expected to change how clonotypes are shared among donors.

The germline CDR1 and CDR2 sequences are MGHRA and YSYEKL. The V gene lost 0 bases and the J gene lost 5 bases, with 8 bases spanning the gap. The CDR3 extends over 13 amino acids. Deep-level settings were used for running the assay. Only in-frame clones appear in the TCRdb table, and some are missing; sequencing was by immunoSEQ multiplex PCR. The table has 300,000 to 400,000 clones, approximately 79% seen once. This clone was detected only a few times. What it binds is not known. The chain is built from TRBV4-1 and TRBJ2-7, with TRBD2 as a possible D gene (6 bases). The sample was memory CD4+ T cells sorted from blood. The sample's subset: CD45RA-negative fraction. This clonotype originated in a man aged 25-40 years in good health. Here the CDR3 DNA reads TGCGCCAGCAGCCAAGACGCGGGGCACGAGCAGTACTTC. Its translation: CASSQDAGHEQYF.